This TCR beta chain is drawn from a study of beta chain features in type 1 diabetes. Study-level findings and limits: Type 1 diabetes patients had moderately but significantly shorter TCRB CDR3s in all four CD4+ subsets. Naive, central memory and Treg TCRB repertoires appeared more alike in patients than in healthy donors.

The authors reverse transcribed all of the isolated RNA, so sequencing captured expressed TCRB transcripts. TCRdb keeps only in-frame clones here, not all; method: immunoSEQ multiplex PCR. The repertoire holds around 99,000 clones, with 40% as singletons. In the case of this clone: Its antigen is currently unknown.

One heparinised draw, averaging roughly 0.12 L, was taken per donor. Sequenced: stem cell memory CD4+ T cells from blood. This TCR was sampled from a woman younger than 30 in good health.

The CDR3 region has the DNA TGCGCCAGCAGGAGCGGATCGAGCTCCTACAATGAGCAGTTCTTC. Translating it yields CASRSGSSSYNEQFF. The chain is built from TRBV5-1 and TRBJ2-1; a weak D match, TRBD2 (5 bases). Germline CDR1 and CDR2: SGHRS and YFSETQ. The CDR3 is 15 residues long. Trimming took 5 bases from V and 0 from J, leaving 12 bases between them. The whole variable domain, filled in from reference TRBV5-1 and TRBJ2-1, reads KAGVTQTPRYLIKTRGQQVTLSCSPISGHRSVSWYQQTPGQGLQFLFEYFSETQRNKGNFPGRFSGRQFSNSRSEMNVSTLELGDSALYLCASRSGSSSYNEQFFGPGTRLTVL.